The 18 T cell receptor beta chains below come from one sample, sequenced in a study of T cell changes during pregnancy in multiple sclerosis. The table came from immunoSEQ multiplex PCR; TCRdb's copy has only in-frame clones and leaves some out. In the table there are around 51,000 clones, 93% of which are singletons. The sample in question was peripheral blood, obtained in the second trimester of pregnancy. The receptors were gathered from a female donor with multiple sclerosis, enrolled in a pregnancy study.

V usage is TRBV14 and J usage is TRBJ1-1; D is perhaps TRBD1 (5 bases). Germline CDR1 reads SGHDN; CDR2 reads FVKESK. This CDR3 region has 12 residues. Trimming removed 3 bases from V and 9 bases from J, with 11 bases in between. CDR3 DNA sequence: TGTGCCAGCAGCCAGGGGGGGATAAAAGCTTTCTTT. Translated: CASSQGGIKAFF.

The chain recombines TRBV5-4 with TRBJ2-3; TRBD2 agrees at 8 bases. J lost 3 bases, V lost 0 bases, and 0 bases had no gene match. The germline V gene encodes CDR1 SGHNT and CDR2 YYREEE (reference sequence). This CDR3 has 14 residues. The CDR3 loop is CASSLASGTDTQYF. The CDR3 nucleotides are TGTGCCAGCAGCTTGGCTAGCGGGACAGATACGCAGTATTTT.

The chain is built from TRBV10-2 and TRBJ1-1; 8 bases match TRBD1. The CDR3 is made up of 15 amino acids. Per germline, CDR1 WSHSY and CDR2 SAAADI. Trimming at V came to 2 bases and at J to 5 bases, leaving 7 bases not matched to a gene. Here the CDR3 DNA reads TGCGCCAGCAGTGAGGGCGACAGGGGATGGACTGAAGCTTTCTTT. Its protein is CASSEGDRGWTEAFF.

The chain joins TRBV11-2 to TRBJ1-1; TRBD1 might be the D (6 bases). There are 14 residues in the CDR3. Germline CDR1 SGHAT, CDR2 FQNNGV. With 6 bases removed from V and 1 base from J, the gap between germline ends came to 12 bases. The CDR3 reads CASRWGGPNTEAFF. The CDR3 nucleotides are TGTGCCAGCAGGTGGGGGGGCCCGAACACTGAAGCTTTCTTT.

This clone has only a few counts. The chain employs TRBV15 and TRBJ2-3; D unresolved. The CDR3 totals 14 residues. Trimming took off 1 base at V and 5 bases at J, with 10 bases between the two ends. Germline CDR1 reads LNHNV; CDR2 reads YYDKDF (reference sequence). The CDR3 reads CATSRVRTQDTQYF. The CDR3 nucleotides are TGTGCCACCAGCAGAGTCCGTACTCAAGATACGCAGTATTTT.

The rearrangement uses TRBV21-1 and TRBJ1-5; the D segment call TRBD1 is taken from the table without a DNA check. TRBV21-1 has pseudogene status. CDR3 length equals 12 residues. DNA for the CDR3: TGTGCCAGGACAGGGTCCAATCAGCCCCAGCATTTT. Protein: CARTGSNQPQHF.

To note about this clone: The junction and the germline gene differ at one end; a read error may be behind it. The rearrangement uses TRBV19 and TRBJ2-1; 7 bases map to TRBD2. Germline CDR1 and CDR2: LNHDA and SQIVND (reference sequence). The CDR3 sequence is 12 residues long. In DNA, the CDR3 is TGTGCCAGTAGTATGGTGGCGGGAGAGCGGTTCTTC. Encoded protein: CASSMVAGERFF. Together with reference TRBV19 and TRBJ2-1, the CDR3 gives the full variable domain: DGGITQSPKYLFRKEGQNVTLSCEQNLNHDAMYWYRQDPGQGLRLIYYSQIVNDFQKGDIAEGYSVSREKKESFPLTVTSAQKNPTAFYLCASSMVAGERFFGPGTRLTVL.

The chain combines TRBV28 with TRBJ1-2; TRBD1 aligns across 7 bases. The CDR3 is 13 amino acids. Germline V gene lookup returns CDR1 MDHEN and CDR2 SYDVKM. Germline trimming cut 5 bases from V and 8 bases from J; bases unmatched to any gene: 8. CDR3 DNA: TGTGCCAGCAGTCCCGGACAGGTTGGGGGCTACACCTTC. This sequence encodes CASSPGQVGGYTF.

This clone has a single count. V and J are TRBV27 and TRBJ1-2; no clear D. This CDR3 comprises 13 residues. Germline CDR1 MNHEY, CDR2 SMNVEV (reference sequence). Trimming removed 7 bases at V and 6 bases at J, with 15 bases between. CDR3 coding DNA: TGTGCCAGCAAATTTAGTTGGGGAGATGGCTACACCTTC. Its translation: CASKFSWGDGYTF.

This chain links TRBV6-5 with TRBJ2-3; tentative D call: TRBD1 (6 bases). Germline assignment: CDR1 MNHEY and CDR2 SVGAGI. Trimming shortened V by 2 bases and J by 4 bases, and 13 bases separated the two germline ends. This CDR3 spans 15 amino acids. The DNA for the CDR3 is TGTGCCAGCAGTTACACTGAATCAGGGGCAGATACGCAGTATTTT. It encodes CASSYTESGADTQYF.

This clone appeared once. The V and J genes are TRBV27 and TRBJ2-2, with a possible D match to TRBD1 (5 bases). V gave up 7 bases and J gave up 6 bases, with 18 bases separating them. The germline CDR1 and CDR2 sequences are MNHEY and SMNVEV (reference sequence). This CDR3 comprises 15 residues. In nucleotides, the CDR3 is TGTGCCAGCATGCTAAAGGGGATAGGGGCCGGGGAGCTGTTTTTT. Its protein is CASMLKGIGAGELFF.

The V gene is TRBV19, the J gene TRBJ1-2; D not certain. The V end was cut by 5 bases, the J end by 0 bases, with 16 bases between. This CDR3 contains 16 residues. Germline V lookup: CDR1 LNHDA, CDR2 SQIVND (reference sequence). The CDR3 sequence is CASSLQSLTANYGYTF. CDR3 nucleotide sequence: TGTGCCAGTAGTTTGCAGTCCCTCACAGCTAACTATGGCTACACCTTC. The full variable domain, rest sourced from reference TRBV19 and TRBJ1-2, is DGGITQSPKYLFRKEGQNVTLSCEQNLNHDAMYWYRQDPGQGLRLIYYSQIVNDFQKGDIAEGYSVSREKKESFPLTVTSAQKNPTAFYLCASSLQSLTANYGYTFGSGTRLTVV.

The chain uses TRBV28 and TRBJ2-1; D uncertain. Trimming took off 9 bases at V and 5 bases at J, with 14 bases between the two ends. The CDR3 extends over 13 amino acids. The germline V gene has CDR1 MDHEN and CDR2 SYDVKM. CDR3 region: CASHTLSHNEQFF. The CDR3 coding sequence is TGTGCCAGTCATACCCTTAGCCACAATGAGCAGTTCTTC. Variable domain in full (rest from reference TRBV28 and TRBJ2-1): DVKVTQSSRYLVKRTGEKVFLECVQDMDHENMFWYRQDPGLGLRLIYFSYDVKMKEKGDIPEGYSVSREKKERFSLILESASTNQTSMYLCASHTLSHNEQFFGPGTRLTVL.

The chain recombines TRBV28 with TRBJ2-7, with 9 positions matching TRBD1. Looked up from germline, CDR1 is MDHEN and CDR2 is SYDVKM. The CDR3 covers 14 residues. The V gene end was trimmed by 7 bases and the J gene end by 6 bases; junction bases not matched to a gene: 10. CDR3 sequence reads: CASIKAGQGSEQYF. The DNA of the CDR3 is TGTGCCAGCATTAAAGCGGGACAGGGCTCCGAGCAGTACTTC.

Concerning this clone itself: Other DNA sequences of this sample code for an identical CDR3. The chain combines TRBV6-6 with TRBJ2-5; TRBD2 is a possible D gene (6 bases). In germline, CDR1 is MNHNY, CDR2 SVGAGI (reference sequence). V was pared by 7 bases and J by 7 bases, with 10 bases between. This CDR3 is 11 amino acids long. CDR3 amino acids: CASTLGGTQYF. As DNA, the CDR3 is TGTGCCAGCACCCTCGGGGGGACCCAGTACTTC.

J is TRBJ1-2 and V is TRBV15, with D perhaps matching TRBD1 (6 bases). V was clipped by 0 bases and J by 7 bases, with 12 bases between them. Germline V CDR1 and CDR2: LNHNV, YYDKDF (reference sequence). The CDR3 runs 14 residues. The CDR3 here is CATSRDLQGRGYTF. CDR3 DNA: TGTGCCACCAGCAGAGATTTACAGGGACGTGGCTACACCTTC.

The V gene is TRBV27, the J gene TRBJ1-1; TRBD1 matches 7 bases. Losses at the gene ends were 1 base for V and 2 bases for J; bases not matched to a gene: 1. The length of the CDR3 is 14 residues. Germline-derived CDR1 and CDR2 are MNHEY and SMNVEV (reference sequence). DNA for the CDR3: TGTGCCAGCAGTTTATTAGGGGGCAACACTGAAGCTTTCTTT. This gives the protein CASSLLGGNTEAFF.

The CDR3 spells CASSLIAGVGEQYF. In nucleotides, the CDR3 is TGTGCCAGCAGCCTCATAGCGGGAGTGGGGGAGCAGTACTTC. The chain carries TRBV7-3 and TRBJ2-7, with TRBD2 identical over 9 bases. The CDR3 covers 14 residues. Germline V gene lookup returns CDR1 SGHTA and CDR2 FQGTGA. The J segment lost 7 bases and the V segment lost 5 bases, leaving 9 bases of the junction unmatched. The variable domain in full, with the rest retrieved from reference TRBV7-3 and TRBJ2-7, is GAGVSQTPSNKVTEKGKYVELRCDPISGHTALYWYRQSLGQGPEFLIYFQGTGAADDSGLPNDRFFAVRPEGSVSTLKIQRTERGDSAVYLCASSLIAGVGEQYFGPGTRLTVT.